This T cell receptor (beta chain) was profiled in a study of beta chain features in type 1 diabetes. CDR1 and CDR2 from the germline V gene are SGHRS and YFSETQ. The CDR3 contains 16 residues. After removal of 0 bases from V and 2 bases from J, the junction contained 3 bases not matched to a gene. Expressed TCRB transcripts were sequenced because the isolated RNA had all been reverse transcribed beforehand. Libraries were prepared by immunoSEQ multiplex PCR; TCRdb keeps only in-frame clonotypes and omits some of them. Among approximately 150,000 clones listed, over 7.5% were seen once. This sequence was found in a woman aged 18-30 years in good health. The chain couples TRBV5-1 to TRBJ1-1; TRBD1 matches 11 bases. The sample consisted of central memory CD4+ T cells from blood. This chain's CDR3 is CASSLGTGGLNTEAFF. DNA of the CDR3: TGCGCCAGCAGCTTGGGGACAGGGGGCCTAAACACTGAAGCTTTCTTT.